Sequencing of this TCR beta chain was carried out in a study of T cells and Merkel cell carcinoma outcomes. Sequencing was performed with immunoSEQ multiplex PCR; in TCRdb, only in-frame clones are kept and a portion is missing. The data hold 4,500 to 5,500 clones, with roughly 85% observed a single time. Germline loops: CDR1 LNHNV, CDR2 YYDKDF (reference sequence). This CDR3 is built from 12 residues. Trimming pared 0 bases from V and 8 bases from J, leaving 7 bases between. On this clone itself: Its target is unknown.

Study-wide points: In Merkel cell carcinoma, repertoire and T-cell density reportedly predicted outcomes.

This chain connects TRBV15 to TRBJ1-2; D possibly corresponds to TRBD1 (5 bases). Material for sequencing was tumor tissue from Merkel cell carcinoma. The origin of this receptor is a human donor with Merkel cell carcinoma. Written as DNA, the CDR3 is TGTGCCACCAGCAGAGACAGGGCGGGCTACACCTTC. It is translated as CATSRDRAGYTF.